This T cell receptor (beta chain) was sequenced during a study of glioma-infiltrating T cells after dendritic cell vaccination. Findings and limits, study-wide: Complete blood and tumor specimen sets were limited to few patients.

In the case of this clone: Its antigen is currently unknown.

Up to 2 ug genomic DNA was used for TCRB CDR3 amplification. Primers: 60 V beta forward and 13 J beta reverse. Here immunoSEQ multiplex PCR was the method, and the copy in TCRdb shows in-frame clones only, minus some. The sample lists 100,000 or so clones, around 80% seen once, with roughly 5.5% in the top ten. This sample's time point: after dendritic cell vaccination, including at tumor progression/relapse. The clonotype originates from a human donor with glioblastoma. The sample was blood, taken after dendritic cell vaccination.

CDR3: CASSPSTGLISYEQYF. The CDR3 bases are TGTGCCAGCAGTCCTTCGACAGGGTTAATTTCCTACGAGCAGTACTTC. The V and J genes are TRBV28 and TRBJ2-7; TRBD1 agrees at 7 bases. The J segment lost 1 base and the V segment lost 5 bases, leaving 11 bases of the junction unmatched. The CDR3 loop spans 16 amino acids. Looked up from germline, CDR1 is MDHEN and CDR2 is SYDVKM.